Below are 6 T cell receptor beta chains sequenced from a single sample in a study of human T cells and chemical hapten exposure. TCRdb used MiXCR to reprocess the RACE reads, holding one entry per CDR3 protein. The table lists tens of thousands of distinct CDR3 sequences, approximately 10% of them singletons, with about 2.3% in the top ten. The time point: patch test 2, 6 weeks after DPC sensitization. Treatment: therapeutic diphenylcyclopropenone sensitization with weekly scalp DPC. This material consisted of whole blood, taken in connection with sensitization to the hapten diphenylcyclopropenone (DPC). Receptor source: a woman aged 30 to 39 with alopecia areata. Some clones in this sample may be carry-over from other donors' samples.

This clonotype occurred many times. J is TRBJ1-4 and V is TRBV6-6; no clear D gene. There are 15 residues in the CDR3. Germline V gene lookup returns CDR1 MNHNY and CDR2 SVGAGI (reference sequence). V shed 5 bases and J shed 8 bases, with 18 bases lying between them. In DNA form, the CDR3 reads TGTGCCAGCAGTGAACTACAGCCTCGCGGCGAAAAACTGTTTTTT. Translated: CASSELQPRGEKLFF.

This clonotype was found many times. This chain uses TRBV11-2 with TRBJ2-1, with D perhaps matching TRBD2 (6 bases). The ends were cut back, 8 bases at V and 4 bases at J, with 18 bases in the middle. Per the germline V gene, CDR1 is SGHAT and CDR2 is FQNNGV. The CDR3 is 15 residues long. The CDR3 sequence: CASRPRWDSYNEQFF. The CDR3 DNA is TGTGCCAGCCGACCCCGTTGGGACTCTTACAATGAGCAGTTCTTC.

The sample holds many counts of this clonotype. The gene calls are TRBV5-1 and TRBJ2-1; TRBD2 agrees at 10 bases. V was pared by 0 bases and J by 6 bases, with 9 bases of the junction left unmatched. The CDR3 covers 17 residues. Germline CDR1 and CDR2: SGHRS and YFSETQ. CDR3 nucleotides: TGCGCCAGCAGCTTGGACGTTAGCGGGAGGACCCCCAATGAGCAGTTCTTC. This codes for CASSLDVSGRTPNEQFF. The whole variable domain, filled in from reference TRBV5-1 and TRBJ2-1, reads KAGVTQTPRYLIKTRGQQVTLSCSPISGHRSVSWYQQTPGQGLQFLFEYFSETQRNKGNFPGRFSGRQFSNSRSEMNVSTLELGDSALYLCASSLDVSGRTPNEQFFGPGTRLTVL.

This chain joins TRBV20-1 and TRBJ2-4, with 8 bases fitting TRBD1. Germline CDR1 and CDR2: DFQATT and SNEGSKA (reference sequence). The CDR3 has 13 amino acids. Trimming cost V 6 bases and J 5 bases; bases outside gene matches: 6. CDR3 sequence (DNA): TGCAGTGCAGAGATGACAGGGGAAAACATTCAGTACTTC. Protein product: CSAEMTGENIQYF.

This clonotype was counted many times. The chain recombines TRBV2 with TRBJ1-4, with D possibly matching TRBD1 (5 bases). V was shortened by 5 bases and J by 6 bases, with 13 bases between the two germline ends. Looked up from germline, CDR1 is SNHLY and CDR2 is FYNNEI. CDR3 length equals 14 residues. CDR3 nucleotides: TGTGCCAGCAGTAGGAGGGGATTTGATGAAAAACTGTTTTTT. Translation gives CASSRRGFDEKLFF.

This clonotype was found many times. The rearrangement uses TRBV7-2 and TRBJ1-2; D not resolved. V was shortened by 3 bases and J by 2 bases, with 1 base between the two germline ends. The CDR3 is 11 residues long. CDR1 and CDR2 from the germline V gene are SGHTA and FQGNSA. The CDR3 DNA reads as TGTGCCAGCAGCTTGAACTATGGCTACACCTTC. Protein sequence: CASSLNYGYTF. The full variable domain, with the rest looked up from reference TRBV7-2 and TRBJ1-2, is GAGVSQSPSNKVTEKGKDVELRCDPISGHTALYWYRQSLGQGLEFLIYFQGNSAPDKSGLPSDRFSAERTGGSVSTLTIQRTQQEDSAVYLCASSLNYGYTFGSGTRLTVV.